The 16 T cell receptor beta chains reported below all come from one sample, sequenced in a study of T cells after yellow fever vaccination. TCRdb redid the calling of the 5' RACE reads with MiXCR, one entry per CDR3 protein. Among some 560,000 distinct CDR3 sequences listed, 17% were seen once. Material: PBMCs, obtained 5 days after the first yellow fever vaccination. The receptors were sampled from a man between 18 and 35 years old who received the YFV17D yellow fever vaccine.

This clonotype was detected many times. The rearrangement joins TRBV5-1 to TRBJ2-7; 11 nucleotides align to TRBD1. There are 14 residues in the CDR3. Per the germline V gene, CDR1 is SGHRS and CDR2 is YFSETQ. The chain's CDR3 is CASSPGQGAYEQYV. The CDR3 DNA reads as TGTGCCAGCAGCCCGGGACAGGGGGCCTACGAGCAGTACGTC.

This rearrangement joins TRBV10-3 to TRBJ2-2; tentative D call: TRBD2 (5 bases). The CDR3 runs 15 residues. Germline V CDR1 and CDR2: ENHRY, SYGVKD. The germline V and J ends were trimmed by 3 bases and 0 bases, with 8 bases remaining between them. The CDR3, as DNA: TGTGCCATCAGTGATCGGGGTCCGAACACCGGGGAGCTGTTTTTT. It codes for CAISDRGPNTGELFF.

Only a few counts were recorded for this clonotype. CDR3 loop: CASSSVYRRGSNEQFF. The CDR3 nucleotides are TGTGCCAGCAGCTCTGTTTACCGGCGGGGGAGTAATGAGCAGTTCTTC. This chain uses TRBV7-3 with TRBJ2-1, with 7 bases identical to TRBD2. The CDR3 has 16 amino acids. The V gene's germline CDR1 is SGHTA and CDR2 FQGTGA. V trimming: 4 bases; J trimming: 7 bases; junction bases outside the gene matches: 13.

V gene TRBV2 combines with J gene TRBJ1-2; no firm D call. This CDR3 has 13 amino acids. The V gene lost 8 bases and the J gene lost 3 bases, with 13 bases spanning the gap. CDR1 and CDR2 (germline): SNHLY, FYNNEI. The DNA of the CDR3 is TGTGCCAGCCGGGAAGCGGCCGACTATGGCTACACCTTC. This gives the protein CASREAADYGYTF.

This clonotype occurred a few times. The genes are TRBV5-1 and TRBJ2-3; D perhaps matches TRBD1 (5 bases). CDR1 and CDR2 (germline): SGHRS, YFSETQ. The CDR3 loop spans 15 amino acids. V gave up 5 bases and J gave up 0 bases, with 13 bases separating them. In DNA, the CDR3 is TGCGCCAGCAGGGCTGTGGACAAAAGCACAGATACGCAGTATTTT. Encoded protein: CASRAVDKSTDTQYF.

This clonotype has a handful of counts. The CDR3 region is CASSLDGQGVTEAFF. In DNA form, the CDR3 reads TGCGCCAGCAGCTTGGACGGACAGGGGGTTACTGAAGCTTTCTTT. V gene TRBV5-1 combines with J gene TRBJ1-1, with 10 bases aligning to TRBD1. Per germline, CDR1 SGHRS and CDR2 YFSETQ. V gave up 0 bases and J gave up 5 bases; unmatched junction bases: 4. This CDR3 is 15 amino acids long.

This clonotype was detected a few times. The V call is TRBV6-2 or TRBV6-3, the J call TRBJ1-3; 7 nucleotides agree with TRBD1. The V gene end was trimmed by 2 bases and the J gene end by 0 bases; junction bases not matched to a gene: 7. This CDR3 region has 17 residues. Germline CDR1 reads MNHEY; CDR2 reads SVGEGT. The CDR3 sequence: CASSYDRQGSSGNTIYF. CDR3 sequence (DNA): TGTGCCAGCAGTTACGACCGACAGGGAAGCTCTGGAAACACCATATATTTT.

Here the CDR3 DNA reads TGTGCCAGCTCACCAGGAACAGGGGAGTACTATGGCTACACCTTC. Translating it yields CASSPGTGEYYGYTF. This rearrangement joins TRBV18 to TRBJ1-2; 7 bases align to TRBD1. This CDR3 is 15 amino acids long. Germline V gene sequence: CDR1 KGHSH, CDR2 LQKENI. Trimming removed 2 bases from V and 3 bases from J; junction bases left unmatched: 6.

This clonotype occurred a few times. This chain joins TRBV12-3 or TRBV12-4 and TRBJ2-3, with no clear D. Deletions cut 5 bases from V and 4 bases from J, with 16 bases between. The CDR3 length is 15 residues. CDR3 coding DNA: TGTGCCAGCAGTCGGAGACGGCCCCCCGCAGATACGCAGTATTTT. This codes for CASSRRRPPADTQYF.

The V and J genes are TRBV10-1 and TRBJ1-6; D may be TRBD1 (5 bases). This CDR3 comprises 14 residues. Trimming removed 7 bases at V and 9 bases at J, with 16 bases between. Looked up from germline, CDR1 is WNHNN and CDR2 is SYGVQD (reference sequence). CDR3 loop: CASTGTSVGSPLHF. DNA for the CDR3: TGCGCCAGCACAGGGACCTCGGTGGGTTCACCCCTCCACTTT.

The chain has TRBV9 and TRBJ1-1; D unclear. Germline lookup yields CDR1 SGDLS and CDR2 YYNGEE. V lost 3 bases and J 2 bases, leaving 8 bases between the germline ends. This CDR3 is 13 amino acids long. The CDR3 loop is CASSESANTEAFF. CDR3 nucleotides: TGTGCCAGCAGCGAGTCAGCCAACACTGAAGCTTTCTTT.

There are a few counts of this clonotype. This rearrangement joins TRBV20-1 to TRBJ2-1; TRBD1 matches at 8 bases. CDR3 length: 14 amino acids. The germline gives CDR1 DFQATT, CDR2 SNEGSKA (reference sequence). J gave up 4 bases and V 4 bases, and 6 bases lay outside the gene matches. CDR3: CSAIPGQAYNEQFF. The CDR3 region has the DNA TGCAGTGCTATACCGGGACAGGCATACAATGAGCAGTTCTTC.

The chain has TRBV9 and TRBJ1-5; TRBD1 might be the D (5 bases). Trimming left V 0 bases short and J 2 bases short, with 9 bases between. There are 15 residues in the CDR3. Germline V gene lookup returns CDR1 SGDLS and CDR2 YYNGEE. CDR3 sequence (DNA): TGTGCCAGCAGCGTAGGGGGCGAGGGCAATCAGCCCCAGCATTTT. It specifies CASSVGGEGNQPQHF.

In its sample, this clonotype was seen a few times. V and J are TRBV19 and TRBJ1-1; D is unclear. CDR3 size: 13 residues. V was pared by 3 bases and J by 1 base, with 6 bases between. Germline CDR1 and CDR2: LNHDA and SQIVND (reference sequence). The CDR3 sequence: CASSISPNTEAFF. CDR3 in DNA: TGTGCCAGTAGTATTTCCCCGAACACTGAAGCTTTCTTT.

The chain employs TRBV7-2 and TRBJ2-7; D is uncertain. The CDR3 covers 14 residues. The germline V gene has CDR1 SGHTA and CDR2 FQGNSA. V was cut by 6 bases and J by 6 bases, with 18 bases left in between. In DNA, the CDR3 is TGTGCCAGCAGATTAAACGTAGGATCGGGCGAGCAGTACGTC. Amino acids: CASRLNVGSGEQYV.

Only a few counts were recorded for this clonotype. The V gene is TRBV9, the J gene TRBJ2-1; 9 nucleotides agree with TRBD2. V shed 0 bases, J shed 4 bases, and the junction held 5 bases outside the gene matches. In germline, CDR1 is SGDLS, CDR2 YYNGEE. This CDR3 is built from 16 residues. The CDR3 loop is CASSVARRGGYNEQFF. In DNA, the CDR3 is TGTGCCAGCAGCGTAGCTCGGCGGGGGGGTTACAATGAGCAGTTCTTC.